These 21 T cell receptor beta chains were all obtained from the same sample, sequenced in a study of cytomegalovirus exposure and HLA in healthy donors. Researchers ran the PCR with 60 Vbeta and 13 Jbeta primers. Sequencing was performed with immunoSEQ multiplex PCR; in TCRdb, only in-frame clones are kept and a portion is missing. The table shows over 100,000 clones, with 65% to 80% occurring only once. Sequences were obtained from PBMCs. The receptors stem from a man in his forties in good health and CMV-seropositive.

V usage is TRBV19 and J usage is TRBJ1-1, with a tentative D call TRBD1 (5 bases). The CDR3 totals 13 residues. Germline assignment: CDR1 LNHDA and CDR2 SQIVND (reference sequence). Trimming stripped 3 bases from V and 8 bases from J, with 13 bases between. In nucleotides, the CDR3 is TGTGCCAGTAGTATTCTAGGACAAACCGAAGCTTTCTTT. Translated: CASSILGQTEAFF.

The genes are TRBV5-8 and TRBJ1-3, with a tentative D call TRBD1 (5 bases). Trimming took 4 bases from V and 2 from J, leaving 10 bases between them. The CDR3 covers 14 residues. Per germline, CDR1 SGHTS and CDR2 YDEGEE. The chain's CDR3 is CASSPRVPGNTIYF. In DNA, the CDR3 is TGTGCCAGCAGCCCCAGGGTGCCTGGAAACACCATATATTTT.

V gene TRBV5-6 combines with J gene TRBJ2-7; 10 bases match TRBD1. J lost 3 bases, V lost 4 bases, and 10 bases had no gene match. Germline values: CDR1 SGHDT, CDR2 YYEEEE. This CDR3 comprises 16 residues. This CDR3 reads CASSPEGTGAIYEQYF. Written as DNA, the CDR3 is TGTGCCAGCAGCCCGGAAGGGACAGGGGCGATCTACGAGCAGTACTTC.

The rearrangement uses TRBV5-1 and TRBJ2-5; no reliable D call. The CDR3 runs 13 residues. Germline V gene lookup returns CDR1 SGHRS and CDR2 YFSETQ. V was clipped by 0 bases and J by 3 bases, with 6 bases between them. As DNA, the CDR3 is TGCGCCAGCAGCTTGGGTCAGAAAGAGACCCAGTACTTC. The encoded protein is CASSLGQKETQYF.

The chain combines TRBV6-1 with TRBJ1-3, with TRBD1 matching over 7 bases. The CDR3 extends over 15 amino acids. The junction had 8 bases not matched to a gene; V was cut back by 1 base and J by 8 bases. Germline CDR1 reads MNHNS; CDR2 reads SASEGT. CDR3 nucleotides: TGTGCCAGCAGTGAAGGGTGGGACCAGGGGGACACCATATATTTT. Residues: CASSEGWDQGDTIYF.

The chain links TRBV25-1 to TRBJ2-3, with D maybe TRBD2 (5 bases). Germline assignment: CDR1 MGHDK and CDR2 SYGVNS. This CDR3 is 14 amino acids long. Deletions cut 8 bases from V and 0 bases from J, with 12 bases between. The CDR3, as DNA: TGTGCCAGCGGTGCCCTAGCAAGCACAGATACGCAGTATTTT. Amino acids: CASGALASTDTQYF.

This CDR3 reads CASSSGLGGGNQPQHF. As DNA, the CDR3 is TGTGCCAGTAGTAGTGGACTCGGGGGTGGGAATCAGCCCCAGCATTTT. The chain carries TRBV19 and TRBJ1-5; possibly TRBD1 for D (5 bases). V was shortened by 4 bases and J by 4 bases, with 17 bases between the two germline ends. This CDR3 has 16 amino acids. The germline V gene has CDR1 LNHDA and CDR2 SQIVND (reference sequence).

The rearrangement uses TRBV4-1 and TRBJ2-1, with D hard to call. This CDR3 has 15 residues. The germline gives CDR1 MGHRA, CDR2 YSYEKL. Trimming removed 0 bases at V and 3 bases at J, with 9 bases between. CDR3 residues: CASSQDHTDYNEQFF. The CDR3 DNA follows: TGCGCCAGCAGCCAAGATCACACAGACTACAATGAGCAGTTCTTC.

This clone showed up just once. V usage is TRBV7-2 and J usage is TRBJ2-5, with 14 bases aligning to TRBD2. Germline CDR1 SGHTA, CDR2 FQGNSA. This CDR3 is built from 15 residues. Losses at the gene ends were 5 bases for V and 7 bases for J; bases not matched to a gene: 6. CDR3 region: CASSQNGLAGGTQYF. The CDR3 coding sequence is TGTGCCAGCAGCCAAAACGGACTAGCGGGGGGGACCCAGTACTTC.

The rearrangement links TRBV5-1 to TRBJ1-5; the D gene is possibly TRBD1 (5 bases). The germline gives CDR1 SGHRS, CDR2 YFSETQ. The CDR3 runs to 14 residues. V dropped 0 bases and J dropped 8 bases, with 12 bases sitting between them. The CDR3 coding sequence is TGCGCCAGCAGCTTGGCTTCAGGGAGGGAGCCCCAGCATTTT. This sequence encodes CASSLASGREPQHF.

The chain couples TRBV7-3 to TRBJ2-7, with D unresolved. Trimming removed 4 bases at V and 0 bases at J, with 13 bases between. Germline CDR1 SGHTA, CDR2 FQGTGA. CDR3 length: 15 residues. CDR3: CASSSSAVSSYEQYF. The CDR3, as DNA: TGTGCCAGCAGCTCCTCGGCGGTTAGCTCCTACGAGCAGTACTTC.

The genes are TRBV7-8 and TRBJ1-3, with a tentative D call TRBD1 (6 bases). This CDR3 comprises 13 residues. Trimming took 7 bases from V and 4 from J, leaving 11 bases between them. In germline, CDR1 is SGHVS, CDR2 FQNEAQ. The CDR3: CASITGPGNTIYF. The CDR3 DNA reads TGTGCCAGCATAACAGGGCCCGGAAACACCATATATTTT.

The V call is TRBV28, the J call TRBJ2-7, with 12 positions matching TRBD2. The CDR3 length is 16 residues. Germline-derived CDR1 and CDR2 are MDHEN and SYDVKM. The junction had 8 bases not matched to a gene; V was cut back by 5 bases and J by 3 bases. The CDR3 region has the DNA TGTGCCAGCAGTCTATCGGGACTAGCGGGCAGCTACGAGCAGTACTTC. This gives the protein CASSLSGLAGSYEQYF.

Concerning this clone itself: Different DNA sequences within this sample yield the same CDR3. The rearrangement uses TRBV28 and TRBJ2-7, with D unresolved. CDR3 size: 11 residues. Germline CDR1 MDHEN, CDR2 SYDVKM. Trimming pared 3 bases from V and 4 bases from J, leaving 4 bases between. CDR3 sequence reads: CASSLRYEQYF. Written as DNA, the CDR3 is TGTGCCAGCAGTTTGAGGTACGAGCAGTACTTC. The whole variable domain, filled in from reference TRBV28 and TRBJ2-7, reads DVKVTQSSRYLVKRTGEKVFLECVQDMDHENMFWYRQDPGLGLRLIYFSYDVKMKEKGDIPEGYSVSREKKERFSLILESASTNQTSMYLCASSLRYEQYFGPGTRLTVT.

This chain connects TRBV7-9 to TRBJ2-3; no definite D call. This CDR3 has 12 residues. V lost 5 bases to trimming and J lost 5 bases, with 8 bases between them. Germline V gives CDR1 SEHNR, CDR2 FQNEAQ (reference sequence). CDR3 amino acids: CASSRRLDTQYF. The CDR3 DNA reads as TGTGCCAGCAGCCGTAGATTAGATACGCAGTATTTT. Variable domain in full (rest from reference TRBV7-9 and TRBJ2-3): DTGVSQNPRHKITKRGQNVTFRCDPISEHNRLYWYRQTLGQGPEFLTYFQNEAQLEKSRLLSDRFSAERPKGSFSTLEIQRTEQGDSAMYLCASSRRLDTQYFGPGTRLTVL.

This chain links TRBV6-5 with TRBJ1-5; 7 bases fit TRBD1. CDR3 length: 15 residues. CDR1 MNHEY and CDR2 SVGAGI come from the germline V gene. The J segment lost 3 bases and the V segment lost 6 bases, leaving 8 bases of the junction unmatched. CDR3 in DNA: TGTGCCAGCAGAGCACAGGGGACGGTCAATCAGCCCCAGCATTTT. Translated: CASRAQGTVNQPQHF.

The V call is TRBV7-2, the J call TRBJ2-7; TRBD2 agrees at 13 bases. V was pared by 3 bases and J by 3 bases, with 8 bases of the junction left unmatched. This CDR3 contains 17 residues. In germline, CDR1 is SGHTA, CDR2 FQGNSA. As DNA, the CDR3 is TGTGCCAGCAGCTTGCGGACTAGCGGGGGCCCTCGCTACGAGCAGTACTTC. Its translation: CASSLRTSGGPRYEQYF.

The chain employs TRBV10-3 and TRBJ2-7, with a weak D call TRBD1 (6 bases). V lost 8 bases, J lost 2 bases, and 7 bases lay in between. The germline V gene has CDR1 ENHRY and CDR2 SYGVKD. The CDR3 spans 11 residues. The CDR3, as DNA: TGTGCCATCGGACAGACCTACGAGCAGTACTTC. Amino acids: CAIGQTYEQYF.

Written as DNA, the CDR3 is TGTGCCAGCCAAACTTCGGGACAGCCTAACTATGGCTACACCTTC. It is translated as CASQTSGQPNYGYTF. The rearrangement joins TRBV6-1 to TRBJ1-2; 7 bases align to TRBD1. The CDR3 runs to 15 residues. V was clipped by 8 bases and J by 0 bases; unmatched bases: 9. Germline loops: CDR1 MNHNS, CDR2 SASEGT.

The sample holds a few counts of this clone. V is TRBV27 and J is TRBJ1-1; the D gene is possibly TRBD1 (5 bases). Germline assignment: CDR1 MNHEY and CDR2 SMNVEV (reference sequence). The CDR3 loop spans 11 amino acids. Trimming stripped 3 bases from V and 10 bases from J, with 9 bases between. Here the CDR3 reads CASSLMGRAFF. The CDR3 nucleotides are TGTGCCAGCAGTTTGATGGGGCGAGCTTTCTTT.

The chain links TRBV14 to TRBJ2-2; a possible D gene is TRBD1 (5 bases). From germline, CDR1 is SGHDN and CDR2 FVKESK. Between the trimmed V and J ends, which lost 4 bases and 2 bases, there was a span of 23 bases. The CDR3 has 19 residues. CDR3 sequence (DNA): TGTGCCAGCAGCCCTAGTGCAGGGCATAGTGGTACTAACACCGGGGAGCTGTTTTTT. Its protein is CASSPSAGHSGTNTGELFF.